This TCR beta chain was captured by sequencing in a study of cytomegalovirus exposure and HLA in healthy donors. Whole-study context: Earlier, 150 million to 200 million T cells were analyzed, and about 100 million unique TCR beta sequences were found among them.

V lost 0 bases and J lost 2, with 7 bases in between. The germline gives CDR1 SGHNT, CDR2 YYREEE (reference sequence). The CDR3 is 14 residues long. 60 Vbeta and 13 Jbeta primers were used in PCR. Profiled with immunoSEQ multiplex PCR; TCRdb holds only in-frame clones, not every one. The profile shows 150,000 or so clones, about three quarters of them singletons. This chain links TRBV5-4 with TRBJ2-3; no clear D gene. The source of this sequence is a man aged 50-59 years in good health and CMV-seropositive. Sequencing used PBMCs. The CDR3 bases are TGTGCCAGCAGCTTGGCGGTCGACACAGATACGCAGTATTTT. Translating it yields CASSLAVDTDTQYF.